This T cell receptor (beta chain) appears in the sequencing data of a study of blood T cell repertoires in COVID-19 (dated by TCRdb to 2020 to 2022). Regarding the research as a whole: Collaborator samples came from the United States, Italy and Spain and covered acute and convalescent phases of COVID-19. The sample metadata nearly always contained a de-identified subject ID, COVID-19 status, age in years and sex. The prospective study material was composed of cDNA or gDNA derived from T cells, B-cell-depleted T cells, or PBMCs. The repertoires were made available in a free public database intended to serve as a resource for research on the immune response to SARS-CoV-2. Subjects who had been exposed to COVID-19, were actively infected with it, or had recovered from it provided the deeply sampled blood TCRbeta repertoires that made up the dataset. Samples were obtained from the ongoing ImmuneRACE study (first 160 participants) and from 1,254 subjects provided by 6 global collaborators. HLA class I and class II types, where available, came from metadata supplied by the sample provider rather than from assay-based typing. What the study reported, not specific to this receptor: The amount of clinical and demographic metadata varied by source and participant and was provided uncurated.

The immunoSEQ Assay, a bias-controlled multiplex PCR, was used to amplify TCRbeta CDR3 regions from genomic DNA. Per the authors' processing: The number of nucleated cells in each sample was estimated by amplification of reference gene primers within the assay. To quantify the absolute abundance of each unique TCRbeta CDR3 rearrangement, sequence reads were collapsed and filtered. For each sample, productive Simpson clonality was calculated as the square root of Simpson's diversity index across productive rearrangements. The immuneACCESS repertoire file appears here via TCRdb, limited to in-frame rearrangements. These files lack a portion of the clones; in checked studies, under half of the deficit traces to unresolved V genes, and the cause of the others is not known. V and J calls and clone size are copied from that table; D and trimming were computed from the DNA. The sample table holds more than 85,000 clones, of which roughly nine tenths were seen once. The ten largest account for about 3.7% of the sample.

As regards this clone: Its antigen is still unknown. No much larger clone is present one base from it, and per-base qualities are unavailable.

Collaborating institutions collected whole blood in K2EDTA tubes following their own protocols. For TCRbeta analysis, collaborator samples were shipped as frozen whole blood, as isolated PBMCs, or as DNA extracted from either sample type. CDR1 LNHDA and CDR2 SQIVND are derived from the germline V gene (reference sequence). From cysteine to phenylalanine, the CDR3 is 14 amino acids long. This entry keeps only the CDR3 DNA: 42 bases, framed from base 1. Trimming costs V 1 base and J 9 bases, and their ends lie 13 bases apart. The clonotype was recovered from a woman in her sixties or seventies with acute or convalescent COVID-19. Sequenced input: peripheral blood. The sequence is built from TRBV19 and TRBJ2-1; TRBD2 is perhaps the D gene, given 6 matching bases. The CDR3 protein sequence reads: CASSIGSRGIEQFF. The DNA sequence is given as TGTGCCAGTAGTATAGGTTCCCGGGGGATTGAGCAGTTCTTC.